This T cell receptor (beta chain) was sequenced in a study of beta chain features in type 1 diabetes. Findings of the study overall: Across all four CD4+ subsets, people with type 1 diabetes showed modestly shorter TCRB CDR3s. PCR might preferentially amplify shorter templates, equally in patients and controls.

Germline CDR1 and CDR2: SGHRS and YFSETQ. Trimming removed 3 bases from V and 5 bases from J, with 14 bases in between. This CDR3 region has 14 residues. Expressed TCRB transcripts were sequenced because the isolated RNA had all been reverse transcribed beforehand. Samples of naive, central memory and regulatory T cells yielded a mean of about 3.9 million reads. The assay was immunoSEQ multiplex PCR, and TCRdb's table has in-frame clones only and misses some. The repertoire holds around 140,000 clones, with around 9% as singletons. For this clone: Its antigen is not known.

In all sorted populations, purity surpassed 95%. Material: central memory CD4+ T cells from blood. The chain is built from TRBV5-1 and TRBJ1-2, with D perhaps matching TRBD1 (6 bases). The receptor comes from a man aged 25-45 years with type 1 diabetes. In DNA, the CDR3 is TGCGCCAGCAGCTCTTTAGACAGGAGGTATGGCTACACCTTC. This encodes CASSSLDRRYGYTF. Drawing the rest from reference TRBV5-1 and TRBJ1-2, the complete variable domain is KAGVTQTPRYLIKTRGQQVTLSCSPISGHRSVSWYQQTPGQGLQFLFEYFSETQRNKGNFPGRFSGRQFSNSRSEMNVSTLELGDSALYLCASSSLDRRYGYTFGSGTRLTVV.